This T cell receptor beta chain was found in a study of technical replicates of blood from several donors. Germline lookup yields CDR1 SGDLS and CDR2 YYNGEE. This CDR3 is 14 amino acids long. The V and J ends lost 6 bases and 2 bases respectively, with 13 bases between them. Sequenced by immunoSEQ multiplex PCR; TCRdb stores in-frame clones only, minus some. The table includes more than 90,000 clones, around 95% detected once. Sequences were obtained from T cells isolated from PBMCs. The genes are TRBV9 and TRBJ2-3; weak D call: TRBD2 (5 bases). This sequence originates from a human donor in good health. CDR3 protein: CASTRDGFTDTQYF. CDR3 in DNA: TGTGCCAGCACCCGGGATGGATTCACAGATACGCAGTATTTT.